This TCR beta chain was captured by sequencing in a study of radiation and T cells in renal cell carcinoma. Notes on the study in general: No pretreatment tumor biopsies were available for baseline clonotypes.

The germline V gene encodes CDR1 SNHLY and CDR2 FYNNEI. V gave up 3 bases and J gave up 5 bases, with 11 bases separating them. This CDR3 comprises 14 residues. The method was immunoSEQ multiplex PCR; TCRdb's version includes in-frame clones alone and lacks a portion of them. The sample includes about 120,000 clones, around 82% of them seen just once. Remarks on this clone: The target antigen is unknown.

Time point reported: blood 2 weeks post-SBRT. The treatment was: 15 Gy SBRT to primary tumor, nephrectomy 4 weeks later. Clear cell pathology was present in this patient's renal cell carcinoma. The sequence was collected from a middle-aged man with renal cell carcinoma. V gene TRBV2 combines with J gene TRBJ1-5; a weak D match, TRBD1 (6 bases). The specimen comprised blood, sampled from a patient whose treatment included radiotherapy and nephrectomy. In DNA form, the CDR3 reads TGTGCCAGCAGTGATCTACAGGGCCATCAGCCCCAGCATTTT. Translated: CASSDLQGHQPQHF.